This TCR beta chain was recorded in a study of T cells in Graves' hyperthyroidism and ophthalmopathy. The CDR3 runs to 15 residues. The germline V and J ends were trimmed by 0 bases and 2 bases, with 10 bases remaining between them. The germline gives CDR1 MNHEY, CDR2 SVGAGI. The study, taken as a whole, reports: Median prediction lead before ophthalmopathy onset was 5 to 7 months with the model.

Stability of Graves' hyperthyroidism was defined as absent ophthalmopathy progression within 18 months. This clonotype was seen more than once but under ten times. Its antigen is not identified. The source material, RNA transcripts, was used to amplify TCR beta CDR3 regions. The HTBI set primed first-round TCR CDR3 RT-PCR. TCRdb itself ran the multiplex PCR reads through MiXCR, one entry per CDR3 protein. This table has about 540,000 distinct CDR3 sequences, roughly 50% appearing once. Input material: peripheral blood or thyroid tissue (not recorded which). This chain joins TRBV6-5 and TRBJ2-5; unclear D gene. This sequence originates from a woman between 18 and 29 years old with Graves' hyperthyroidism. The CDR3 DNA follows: TGTGCCAGCAGTTACTCGGCAGGCGGTCAAGAGACCCAGTACTTC. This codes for CASSYSAGGQETQYF.